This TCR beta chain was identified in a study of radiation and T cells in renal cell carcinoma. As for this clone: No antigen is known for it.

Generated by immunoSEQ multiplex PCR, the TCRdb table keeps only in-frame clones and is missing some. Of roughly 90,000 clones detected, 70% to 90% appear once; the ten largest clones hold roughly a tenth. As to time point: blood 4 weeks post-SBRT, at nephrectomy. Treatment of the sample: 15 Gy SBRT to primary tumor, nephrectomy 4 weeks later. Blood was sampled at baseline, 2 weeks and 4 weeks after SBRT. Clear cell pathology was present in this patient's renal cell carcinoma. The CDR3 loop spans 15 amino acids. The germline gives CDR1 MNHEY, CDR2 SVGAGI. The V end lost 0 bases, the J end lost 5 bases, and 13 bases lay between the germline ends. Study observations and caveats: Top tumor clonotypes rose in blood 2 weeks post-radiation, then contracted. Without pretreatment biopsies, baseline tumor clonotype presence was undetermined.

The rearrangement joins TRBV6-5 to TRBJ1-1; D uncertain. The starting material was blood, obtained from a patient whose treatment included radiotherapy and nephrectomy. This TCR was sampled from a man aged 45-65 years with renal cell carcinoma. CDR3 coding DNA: TGTGCCAGCAGTTACTCGAGAAGGGTGAGGACTGAAGCTTTCTTT. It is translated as CASSYSRRVRTEAFF.